This is a list of T cell receptor beta chains from one sample in a study of cytomegalovirus exposure and HLA in healthy donors. Libraries were prepared by immunoSEQ multiplex PCR; TCRdb keeps only in-frame clonotypes and omits some of them. The data contain 100,000 to 150,000 clones, 70% to 90% of them singletons. The sample taken for sequencing was PBMCs. These receptors were obtained from a woman in her forties in good health and CMV-seropositive. The CDR3 runs from the conserved cysteine through the conserved F or W. Fields, in order: clone size, J gene, D gene, V gene, CDR3 protein, CDR3 DNA. D genes are given only for firm matches. Only some rows state a clone size, as once, few, many or a class for expanded clones.

>NA|TRBJ2-7|TRBD2|TRBV5-1
CASSRPGQRDSYEQYF
TGCGCCAGCAGCAGGCCCGGGCAGCGGGACTCCTACGAGCAGTACTTC
>few|TRBJ2-3|TRBD1|TRBV5-5
CASSWIARDRVVTDTQYF
TGTGCCAGCAGCTGGATAGCGAGGGACAGGGTCGTGACAGATACGCAGTATTTT
>NA|TRBJ2-4|NA|TRBV2
CAIGTAGGKNIQYF
TGTGCCATCGGTACGGCGGGCGGGAAAAACATTCAGTACTTC
>NA|TRBJ1-4|NA|TRBV4-3
CASSQGPGTGGRNEKLFF
TGCGCCAGCAGCCAAGGACCCGGGACGGGGGGCCGGAATGAAAAACTGTTTTTT
>once|TRBJ1-2|NA|TRBV29-1
CSVETGNYGYTF
TGCAGCGTTGAAACAGGGAACTATGGCTACACCTTC
>NA|TRBJ2-7|NA|TRBV5-1
CASKGASSYEQYF
TGCGCCAGCAAAGGGGCCAGCTCCTACGAGCAGTACTTC
>NA|TRBJ1-2|TRBD1|TRBV28
CASSNTQGARGYTF
TGTGCCAGCAGTAACACACAGGGGGCGAGAGGCTACACCTTC
>NA|TRBJ1-1|NA|TRBV9
CASGRGTEAFF
TGTGCCAGCGGGAGGGGGACTGAAGCTTTCTTT
>NA|TRBJ2-3|TRBD2|TRBV5-1
CASSRTAGGPPDTQYF
TGCGCCAGCAGCCGGACGGCGGGGGGGCCCCCAGATACGCAGTATTTT
>NA|TRBJ1-2|TRBD1|TRBV19
CASSPGDRDYGYTF
TGTGCCAGTAGTCCGGGGGACAGGGACTATGGCTACACCTTC
>NA|TRBJ1-4|NA|TRBV9
CASSALPVPRTNEKLFF
TGTGCCAGCAGCGCCCTACCTGTCCCCCGGACTAATGAAAAACTGTTTTTT
>once|TRBJ1-1|NA|TRBV4-1
CASSQDKPGRGTEAFF
TGCGCCAGCAGCCAAGATAAACCTGGGCGGGGGACTGAAGCTTTCTTT
>NA|TRBJ2-1|TRBD2|TRBV28
CASSPSGLALNYNEQFF
TGTGCCAGCAGTCCATCGGGACTAGCGTTGAACTACAATGAGCAGTTCTTC
>NA|TRBJ1-2|NA|TRBV7-2
CASSSQGNGYTF
TGTGCCAGCAGCTCACAGGGTAATGGCTACACCTTC
>NA|TRBJ1-3|TRBD1|TRBV7-9
CASSSGTGPTSGNTIYF
TGTGCCAGCAGCTCCGGGACAGGGCCTACGAGTGGAAACACCATATATTTT
>NA|TRBJ2-1|NA|TRBV27
CASSLTPPHSEQFF
TGTGCCAGCAGTCTCACTCCTCCTCATAGTGAGCAGTTCTTC
>NA|TRBJ2-1|NA|TRBV15
CASSGSVHNEQFF
TGTGCCAGCTCAGGGTCGGTCCACAATGAGCAGTTCTTC
>few|TRBJ2-7|NA|TRBV29-1
CSVVISGNEQYF
TGCAGCGTTGTCATATCCGGGAACGAGCAGTACTTC
>once|TRBJ2-7|NA|TRBV7-3
CASSFGGEQYF
TGTGCCAGCAGCTTCGGCGGGGAGCAGTACTTC
>once|TRBJ2-7|NA|TRBV5-4
CASSSPGREQYF
TGTGCCAGCAGCTCCCCAGGGCGCGAGCAGTACTTC
>NA|TRBJ1-6|NA|TRBV11-2
CASSGPGLTLHF
TGTGCCAGCAGCGGTCCCGGGTTAACCCTCCACTTT
>NA|TRBJ2-7|TRBD1|TRBV5-1
CASSSGTGSYEQYF
TGCGCCAGCAGCTCAGGGACAGGGTCCTACGAGCAGTACTTC
>NA|TRBJ2-5|NA|TRBV30
CAWKPEETQYF
TGTGCCTGGAAACCGGAGGAGACCCAGTACTTC
>NA|TRBJ2-7|NA|TRBV20-1
CSAKQDYEQYF
TGCAGTGCTAAACAGGACTACGAGCAGTACTTC
>NA|TRBJ1-5|TRBD1|TRBV28
CASSLSGTGSQPQHF
TGTGCCAGCAGTTTGTCCGGGACAGGGAGTCAGCCCCAGCATTTT
>NA|TRBJ1-4|NA|TRBV20-1
CSAFREKLFF
TGCAGTGCCTTTCGGGAAAAACTGTTTTTT
>NA|TRBJ2-1|TRBD2|TRBV7-2
CASTQPGLGDNEQFF
TGTGCCAGCACCCAACCGGGACTAGGGGACAATGAGCAGTTCTTC
>few|TRBJ2-7|NA|TRBV7-9
CASSAAAASYEQYF
TGTGCCAGCAGCGCCGCGGCAGCCTCCTACGAGCAGTACTTC
>NA|TRBJ2-3|NA|TRBV6-1
CASILNLLATDTQYF
TGTGCCAGCATATTAAATTTGCTAGCGACAGATACGCAGTATTTT
>NA|TRBJ2-1|NA|TRBV7-9
CASSLYSGTVPNEQFF
TGTGCCAGCAGCTTATATAGCGGGACAGTGCCCAATGAGCAGTTCTTC
>NA|TRBJ2-7|NA|TRBV18
CASSHNYEQYF
TGTGCCAGCTCACACAACTACGAGCAGTACTTC
>NA|TRBJ2-5|TRBD2|TRBV9
CASSVGGGGEWETQYF
TGTGCCAGCAGCGTAGGGGGCGGGGGGGAATGGGAGACCCAGTACTTC
>NA|TRBJ2-2|TRBD2|TRBV2
CASRGLAANTGELFF
TGTGCCAGCAGGGGACTAGCGGCGAACACCGGGGAGCTGTTTTTT
>NA|TRBJ2-1|TRBD2|TRBV9
CASSAPPAGLYNEQFF
TGTGCCAGCAGCGCCCCCCCAGCGGGACTGTACAATGAGCAGTTCTTC
>NA|TRBJ2-7|TRBD1|TRBV28
CASSTGAYEQYF
TGTGCCAGCAGTACAGGGGCCTACGAGCAGTACTTC
>few|TRBJ1-1|NA|TRBV2
CASSWTMNTEAFF
TGTGCCAGCAGTTGGACAATGAACACTGAAGCTTTCTTT
>NA|TRBJ2-6|NA|TRBV5-6
CASSWGSNSGANVLTF
TGTGCCAGCAGTTGGGGCTCTAACTCTGGGGCCAACGTCCTGACTTTC
>NA|TRBJ2-2|NA|TRBV29-1
CSVAPGGGANTGELFF
TGCAGCGTTGCCCCGGGGGGCGGGGCGAACACCGGGGAGCTGTTTTTT
>few|TRBJ1-2|NA|TRBV6-6
CASSLSNYGYTF
TGTGCCAGCAGTTTGAGCAACTATGGCTACACCTTC
>NA|TRBJ2-7|TRBD2|TRBV10-3
CAITGTSGGDEQYF
TGTGCCATCACCGGGACTAGCGGGGGCGACGAGCAGTACTTC
>NA|TRBJ2-2|NA|TRBV9
CASGSGFTGELFF
TGTGCCAGCGGGAGTGGATTCACCGGGGAGCTGTTTTTT
>NA|TRBJ2-7|NA|TRBV9
CASSVGGVIAHEQYF
TGTGCCAGCAGCGTAGGAGGTGTGATAGCCCACGAGCAGTACTTC
>NA|TRBJ1-1|TRBD1|TRBV15
CATGTGGFGTEAFF
TGTGCCACCGGGACAGGGGGTTTTGGCACTGAAGCTTTCTTT
>NA|TRBJ2-3|NA|TRBV5-8
CASSLPAGADTDTQYF
TGTGCCAGCAGCTTGCCCGCGGGGGCCGACACAGATACGCAGTATTTT
>NA|TRBJ1-1|TRBD1|TRBV7-3
CASSLPFRTGTEAFF
TGTGCCAGCAGCCTCCCTTTCCGGACAGGGACTGAAGCTTTCTTT
>many|TRBJ2-1|NA|TRBV7-9
CASRGQGNEQFF
TGTGCCAGCAGAGGTCAGGGCAATGAGCAGTTCTTC
>few|TRBJ1-2|TRBD1|TRBV5-1
CASSPEGARGYTF
TGCGCCAGCAGCCCCGAGGGGGCGAGGGGCTACACCTTC
>NA|TRBJ2-7|NA|TRBV2
CASRVFSYEQYF
TGTGCCAGCCGGGTCTTCTCCTACGAGCAGTACTTC
>NA|TRBJ1-5|NA|TRBV18
CASSPSRDQPQHF
TGTGCCAGCTCACCCTCCAGGGATCAGCCCCAGCATTTT
>NA|TRBJ2-7|NA|TRBV5-1
CASSSDSTSYEQYF
TGCGCCAGCAGCTCGGACAGTACATCCTACGAGCAGTACTTC
>NA|TRBJ2-3|NA|TRBV18
CASSVVQGTDTQYF
TGTGCCAGCTCCGTAGTACAGGGAACAGATACGCAGTATTTT
>NA|TRBJ2-5|TRBD2|TRBV11-2
CASSLYRGSGGQETQYF
TGTGCCAGCAGCTTATACCGTGGTAGCGGGGGACAAGAGACCCAGTACTTC
>NA|TRBJ1-1|NA|TRBV11-2
CASSLNTGYLGTEAFF
TGTGCCAGCAGCTTAAACACAGGGTATCTGGGCACTGAAGCTTTCTTT
>NA|TRBJ2-3|TRBD2|TRBV5-1
CASSFSGSDTDTQYF
TGCGCCAGCAGCTTTAGCGGGAGCGATACAGATACGCAGTATTTT
>NA|TRBJ1-1|TRBD1|TRBV27
CASSATGDTEAFF
TGTGCCAGCAGCGCCACAGGGGACACTGAAGCTTTCTTT